This TCR beta chain was identified during a study of blood T cells in healthy people across ages. Germline values: CDR1 SQVTM, CDR2 ANQGSEA. The CDR3 spans 14 residues. The V gene lost 2 bases and the J gene lost 2 bases, with 13 bases spanning the gap. The second PCR ran about 7 to 12 cycles with a sample-barcoded 5' primer and J-beta primers. Each cDNA was tagged by a template-switch adaptor containing 12 random nucleotides. TCRdb independently ran MiXCR on the 5' RACE reads; one entry per CDR3 protein. The profile shows 500,000 to 550,000 distinct CDR3 sequences, about 24% of them singletons. Healthy Russian Caucasian donors spanned ages about 6 to 95 years. These data are also associated with another study on T cells of mothers and their children. In that study: The study found thymic selection shapes TCR recombination output similarly in related and unrelated pairs. Biologically related mothers and children overlapped slightly more than unrelated pairs, a non-significant difference.

V usage is TRBV29-1 and J usage is TRBJ2-7; tentatively, D is TRBD1 (5 bases). The sequencing sample was made of blood. The TCR comes from a boy aged 5 to 17 in good health. CDR3 amino acids: CSVELDIRPYEQYF. CDR3 DNA: TGCAGCGTTGAATTGGACATCCGACCCTACGAGCAGTACTTC.